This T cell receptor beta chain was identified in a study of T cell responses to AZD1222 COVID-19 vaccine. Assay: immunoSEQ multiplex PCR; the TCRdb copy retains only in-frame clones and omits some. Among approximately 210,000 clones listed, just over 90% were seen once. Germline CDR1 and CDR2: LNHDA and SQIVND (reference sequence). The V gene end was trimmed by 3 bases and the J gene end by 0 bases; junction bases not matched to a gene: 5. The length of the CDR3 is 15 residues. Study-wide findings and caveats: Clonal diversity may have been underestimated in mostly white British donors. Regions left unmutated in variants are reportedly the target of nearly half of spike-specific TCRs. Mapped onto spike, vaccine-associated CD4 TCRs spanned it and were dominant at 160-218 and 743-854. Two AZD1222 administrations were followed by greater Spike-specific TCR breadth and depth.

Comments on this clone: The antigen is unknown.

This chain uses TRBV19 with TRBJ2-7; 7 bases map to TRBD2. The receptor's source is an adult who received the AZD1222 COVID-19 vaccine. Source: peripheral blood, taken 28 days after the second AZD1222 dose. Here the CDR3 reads CASSISPGGSYEQYF. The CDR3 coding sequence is TGTGCCAGTAGTATTAGCCCGGGAGGCTCCTACGAGCAGTACTTC.